This TCR beta chain was captured in a study of regulatory T cells in long-lasting Graves disease. TCR beta libraries were built with iRepertoire HTBI primers and Arm-PCR of CDR3 regions. TCRdb recomputed calls from the multiplex PCR reads with MiXCR, one row per CDR3 protein. The sample gives 400,000 to 500,000 distinct CDR3 sequences, less than 20% of which show up once; about 10% is in the top ten. Sample time point: newly diagnosed GD, antithyroid drugs for less than 3 months. PBMCs provided the RNA from which the TCR library was made. Criteria from the American Thyroid Association guidelines were applied to diagnose Graves' disease. A volume of 7 to 9.5 milliliters of peripheral blood was collected in EDTA tubes. Remarks on this clonotype: Its antigen is unknown.

Trimming removed 7 bases from V and 9 bases from J; junction bases left unmatched: 13. The CDR3 contains 15 residues. The germline V gene encodes CDR1 DFQATT and CDR2 SNEGSKA (reference sequence). Study results and caveats: Sampling was limited to peripheral blood rather than thyroid tissue.

The sample was also linked to a second study, of T cells in Graves' hyperthyroidism and ophthalmopathy. This second report adds: Most clonotypes that expanded in the thyroid above 0.001 also showed up in blood.

The J gene is TRBJ2-1, the V gene TRBV20-1, with 12 bases matching TRBD2. The clonotype originates from a woman younger than 45 with Graves disease. Sequenced here: peripheral blood mononuclear cells (PBMCs), sampled at new diagnosis, from a patient treated with antithyroid drugs. The CDR3: CSVSLLAGGLSEQFF. CDR3 nucleotides: TGCAGTGTCTCCCTACTAGCGGGAGGCCTCAGTGAGCAGTTCTTC.